These T cell receptor beta chains were read from a single sample in a study of blood T cell repertoires in COVID-19. The protocol was immunoSEQ multiplex PCR, while the TCRdb copy is restricted to in-frame clones and leaves out a portion. The repertoire holds 150,000 to 200,000 clones, with 82% as singletons. Input material: peripheral blood. These receptors were collected from an older woman with COVID-19, enrolled during active disease. CDR3s include the opening cysteine and the closing phenylalanine or tryptophan. D genes are given only for firm matches. Size tells how often a clone was seen (once, few, many) or the class of an expanded clone, and some rows leave it out.

j_gene | d_gene | v_gene | abundance | CDR3nt | CDR3aa
TRBJ2-3 | . | TRBV5-6 | . | TGTGCCAGCAGCTCCGCGGGGGCCCTACCAGATACGCAGTATTTT | CASSSAGALPDTQYF
TRBJ2-2 | . | TRBV4-2 | . | TGTGCCAGCAGCCGGGACCAGCGGGCCGGGGAGCTGTTTTTT | CASSRDQRAGELFF
TRBJ1-2 | TRBD1 | TRBV28 | . | TGTGCCAGCAGTTCCCACACCACCAGGACAGGGATCAATGGCTACACCTTC | CASSSHTTRTGINGYTF
TRBJ1-1 | TRBD1 | TRBV10-3 | . | TGTGCCATCAGTGGTACAGGGGCCCCCGAAGCTTTCTTT | CAISGTGAPEAFF
TRBJ2-7 | . | TRBV4-2 | . | TGTGCCAGCAGCCAAGATCGACTCTCCTACGAGCAGTACTTC | CASSQDRLSYEQYF
TRBJ2-3 | . | TRBV19 | . | TGTGCCAGTAGTATAGATCGGGGTTTCGGGCGAGGGCCGACGGATACGCAGTATTTT | CASSIDRGFGRGPTDTQYF
TRBJ2-3 | TRBD2 | TRBV9 | . | TGTGCCAGCAGCGTAGGGTCAGGACTAGCGGGAGATTCAGATACGCAGTATTTT | CASSVGSGLAGDSDTQYF
TRBJ1-1 | TRBD1 | TRBV9 | . | TGTGCCAGCAGCTCCTCGGGACAGGGGTCGAACACTGAAGCTTTCTTT | CASSSSGQGSNTEAFF
TRBJ1-6 | TRBD1 | TRBV28 | few | TGTGCCAGCAGTCCCATGGACAGGGAAAGTTCACCCCTCCACTTT | CASSPMDRESSPLHF
TRBJ2-7 | TRBD2 | TRBV10-3 | . | TGTGCCACCGGGAGGGAGGCGTTAAACTACGAGCAGTACTTC | CATGREALNYEQYF
TRBJ1-2 | . | TRBV2 | . | TGTGCCAGCAAACAGGGTCCTACTATGCATGGCTACACCTTC | CASKQGPTMHGYTF
TRBJ1-5 | . | TRBV7-8 | . | TGTGCCAGCAGCTTATCTAGTAATGGTGGTCAGCCCCAGCATTTT | CASSLSSNGGQPQHF
TRBJ2-1 | TRBD2 | TRBV5-1 | . | TGCGCCAGCAGCTTGGCCCGGGAAGGGCTAGCGGAAATTAGCTCCTACAATGAGCAGTTCTTC | CASSLAREGLAEISSYNEQFF
TRBJ1-3 | TRBD1 | TRBV14 | . | TGTGCCAGCAGCAAAGGACAGGGAGTCGGAAACACCATATATTTT | CASSKGQGVGNTIYF
TRBJ1-2 | . | TRBV29-1 | few | TGCAGCGTTGGTACGCAGCGGTATGGCTACACCTTC | CSVGTQRYGYTF